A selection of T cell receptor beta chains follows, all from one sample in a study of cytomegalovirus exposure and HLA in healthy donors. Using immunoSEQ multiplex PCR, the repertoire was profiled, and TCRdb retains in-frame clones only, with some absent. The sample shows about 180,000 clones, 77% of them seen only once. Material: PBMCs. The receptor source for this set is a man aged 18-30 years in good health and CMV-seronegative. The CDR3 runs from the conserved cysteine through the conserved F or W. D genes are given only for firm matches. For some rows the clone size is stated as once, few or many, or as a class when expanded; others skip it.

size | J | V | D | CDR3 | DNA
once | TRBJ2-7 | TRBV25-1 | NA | CASSAGNSYEQYF | TGTGCCAGCAGCGCCGGGAACTCCTACGAGCAGTACTTC
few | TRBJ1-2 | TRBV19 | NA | CASGTDSYNYGYTF | TGTGCCAGCGGGACTGACAGTTACAACTATGGCTACACCTTC
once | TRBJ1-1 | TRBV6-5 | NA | CASSSSTGRNTEAFF | TGTGCCAGCAGTTCGTCAACAGGGCGGAACACTGAAGCTTTCTTT
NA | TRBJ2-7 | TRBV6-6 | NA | CASSYGGAPTYEQYF | TGTGCCAGCAGTTATGGGGGGGCCCCCACCTACGAGCAGTACTTC
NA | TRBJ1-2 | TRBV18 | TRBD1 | CASSQGALTYGYTF | TGTGCCAGCTCACAGGGGGCCCTAACCTATGGCTACACCTTC
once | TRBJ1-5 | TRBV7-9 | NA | CSSSLGRTPPEPQHF | TGTTCCAGCAGCTTAGGGAGGACGCCCCCCGAGCCCCAGCATTTT
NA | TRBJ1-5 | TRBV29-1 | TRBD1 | CSVATRQGYNQPQHF | TGCAGCGTTGCTACTAGACAGGGCTACAATCAGCCCCAGCATTTT
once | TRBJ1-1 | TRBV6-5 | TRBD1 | CASKDRANTEAFF | TGTGCCAGCAAGGACAGGGCAAACACTGAAGCTTTCTTT
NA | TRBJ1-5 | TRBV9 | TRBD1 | CASSADRKALYSNQPQHF | TGTGCCAGCAGCGCGGACAGGAAGGCCCTTTATAGCAATCAGCCCCAGCATTTT
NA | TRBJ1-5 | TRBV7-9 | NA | CASTQTDNQPQHF | TGTGCCAGCACCCAGACAGACAATCAGCCCCAGCATTTT
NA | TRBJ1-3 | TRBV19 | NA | CASSIFGGSSGNTIYF | TGTGCCAGTAGTATTTTCGGGGGAAGCTCTGGAAACACCATATATTTT
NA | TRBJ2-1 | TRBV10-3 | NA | CAIRAGTYNEQFF | TGTGCCATCAGGGCAGGGACCTACAATGAGCAGTTCTTC
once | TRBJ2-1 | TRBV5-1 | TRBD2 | CASTTAGGTSRINEQFF | TGCGCCAGCACTACCGCGGGGGGGACTAGCAGGATCAATGAGCAGTTCTTC
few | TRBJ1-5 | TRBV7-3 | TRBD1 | CASRRTRQGTSNQPQHF | TGTGCCAGCAGACGAACCCGACAGGGGACGAGCAATCAGCCCCAGCATTTT
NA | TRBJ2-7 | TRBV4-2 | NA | CASSQAELYEQYF | TGTGCCAGCAGCCAAGCTGAACTTTACGAGCAGTACTTC
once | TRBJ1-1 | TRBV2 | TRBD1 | CASSVEGAGTTEAFF | TGTGCCAGCAGTGTGGAGGGGGCCGGGACCACTGAAGCTTTCTTT
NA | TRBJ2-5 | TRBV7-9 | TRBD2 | CASSLGLAGGSQETQYF | TGTGCCAGCAGCCTCGGACTAGCGGGGGGGAGCCAAGAGACCCAGTACTTC
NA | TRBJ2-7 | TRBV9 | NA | CASRLSRQSYEQYF | TGTGCCAGCAGATTAAGCAGGCAGTCCTACGAGCAGTACTTC
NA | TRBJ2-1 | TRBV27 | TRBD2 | CASSLLAGLEQFF | TGTGCCAGCAGCCTACTAGCGGGACTTGAGCAGTTCTTC
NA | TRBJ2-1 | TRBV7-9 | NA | CASSLVAGYSSYNEQFF | TGTGCCAGCAGCTTAGTTGCGGGCTATAGCTCCTACAATGAGCAGTTCTTC
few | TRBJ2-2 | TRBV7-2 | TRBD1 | CASSRQGIAGELFF | TGTGCCAGCAGCCGACAGGGGATCGCCGGGGAGCTGTTTTTT
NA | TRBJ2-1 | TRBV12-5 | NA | CASGKPGLSRYNEQFF | TGTGCTAGTGGAAAACCGGGACTCAGCCGGTACAATGAGCAGTTCTTC
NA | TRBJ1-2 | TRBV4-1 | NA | CASSQDSSGPYGYTF | TGCGCCAGCAGCCAAGATAGTAGCGGGCCCTATGGCTACACCTTC
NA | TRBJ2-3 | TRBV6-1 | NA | CASRVKTSTDTQYF | TGTGCCAGCAGGGTAAAGACTAGCACAGATACGCAGTATTTT
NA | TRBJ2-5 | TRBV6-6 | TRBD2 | CASSYGLAGETQYF | TGTGCCAGCAGTTACGGACTAGCGGGAGAGACCCAGTACTTC
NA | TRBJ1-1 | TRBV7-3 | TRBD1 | CASPGTGEAFF | TGTGCCAGCCCCGGGACAGGGGAAGCTTTCTTT
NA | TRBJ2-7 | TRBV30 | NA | CAWSVWPYEQYF | TGTGCCTGGAGTGTGTGGCCCTACGAGCAGTACTTC
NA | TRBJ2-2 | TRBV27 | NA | CASRAVTGTGELFF | TGTGCCAGCAGGGCCGTTACAGGGACCGGGGAGCTGTTTTTT
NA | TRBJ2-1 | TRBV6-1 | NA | CASSEGRNEQFF | TGTGCCAGCAGTGAAGGGAGGAATGAGCAGTTCTTC
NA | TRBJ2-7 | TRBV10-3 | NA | CAISEGRAGEQYF | TGTGCCATCAGTGAGGGCAGGGCGGGGGAGCAGTACTTC
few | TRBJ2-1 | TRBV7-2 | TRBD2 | CASSLLAGSSNEQFF | TGTGCCAGCAGCCTTCTAGCGGGCTCCTCCAATGAGCAGTTCTTC
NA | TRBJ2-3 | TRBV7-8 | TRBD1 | CASSLRTGLADTQYF | TGTGCCAGCAGCTTACGGACAGGGCTGGCAGATACGCAGTATTTT
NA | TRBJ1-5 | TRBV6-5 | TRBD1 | CASSPGQDYQPQHF | TGTGCCAGCAGTCCGGGACAGGACTATCAGCCCCAGCATTTT
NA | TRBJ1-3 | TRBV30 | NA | CAWSSGTGNTIYF | TGTGCCTGGAGTTCAGGGACTGGAAACACCATATATTTT
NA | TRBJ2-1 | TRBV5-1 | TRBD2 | CASSSGLAGGKGEQFF | TGCGCCAGCAGCTCTGGACTAGCGGGAGGTAAGGGTGAGCAGTTCTTC
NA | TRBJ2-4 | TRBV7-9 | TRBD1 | CSSSTPTGGILNIQYF | TGTTCCAGCAGCACACCGACAGGGGGCATTTTGAACATTCAGTACTTC
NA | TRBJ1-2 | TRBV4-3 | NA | CASSQEWQGGYGYTF | TGCGCCAGCAGCCAAGAGTGGCAGGGAGGCTATGGCTACACCTTC
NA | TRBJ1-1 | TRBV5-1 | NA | CASTLQGEILNTEAFF | TGCGCCAGCACCCTGCAGGGCGAAATATTGAACACTGAAGCTTTCTTT
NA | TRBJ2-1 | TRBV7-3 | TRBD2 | CASSPTSGGGSSYNEQFF | TGTGCCAGCAGCCCGACTAGCGGGGGAGGTAGCTCCTACAATGAGCAGTTCTTC
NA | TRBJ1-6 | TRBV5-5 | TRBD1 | CASSRPPGTGDSPLHF | TGTGCCAGCAGCCGCCCTCCCGGGACAGGGGATTCACCCCTCCACTTT
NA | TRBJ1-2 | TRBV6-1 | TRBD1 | CASSERQGALRGGNYGYTF | TGTGCCAGCAGTGAACGGCAGGGGGCTTTACGTGGTGGGAACTATGGCTACACCTTC
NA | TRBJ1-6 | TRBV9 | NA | CASSLSSYNSPLHF | TGTGCCAGCAGCTTGAGCTCCTATAATTCACCCCTCCACTTT
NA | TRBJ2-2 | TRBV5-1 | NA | CASSSTGYTGELFF | TGCGCCAGCAGTTCCACAGGCTACACCGGGGAGCTGTTTTTT
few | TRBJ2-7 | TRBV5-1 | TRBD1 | CASSLKEDRVYEQYF | TGCGCCAGCAGCTTGAAAGAGGACAGGGTCTACGAGCAGTACTTC
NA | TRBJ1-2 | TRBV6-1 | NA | CASSSSTARNYGYTF | TGTGCCAGCAGTTCGTCGACAGCCCGTAACTATGGCTACACCTTC
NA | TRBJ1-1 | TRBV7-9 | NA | CASSPSLGAGMNTEAFF | TGTGCCAGCAGCCCGAGCCTGGGAGCGGGAATGAACACTGAAGCTTTCTTT
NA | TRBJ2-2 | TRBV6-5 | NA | CASSYGRTGELFF | TGTGCCAGCAGTTACGGGAGAACCGGGGAGCTGTTTTTT
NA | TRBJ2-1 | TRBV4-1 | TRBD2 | CASSPRAGGSYNEQFF | TGCGCCAGCAGCCCCAGAGCGGGAGGCTCCTACAATGAGCAGTTCTTC